These 22 T cell receptor beta chains were all obtained from the same sample, sequenced in a study of technical replicates of blood from several donors. Here immunoSEQ multiplex PCR was the method, and the copy in TCRdb shows in-frame clones only, minus some. Altogether 75,000 to 100,000 clones are present, 90% to 95% being singletons, with the ten largest covering approximately 0.27%. The sequenced sample consisted of T cells isolated from PBMCs. The origin of the receptors is a human donor in good health.

V usage is TRBV27 and J usage is TRBJ2-7; D is ambiguous. Germline V CDR1 and CDR2: MNHEY, SMNVEV (reference sequence). V lost 2 bases to trimming and J lost 1 base, with 6 bases between them. The CDR3 runs 13 residues. CDR3 sequence reads: CASSLSLSYEQYF. CDR3 DNA sequence: TGTGCCAGCAGTTTAAGCCTATCCTACGAGCAGTACTTC.

The J gene is TRBJ1-4, the V gene TRBV15; a possible D gene is TRBD1 (5 bases). Germline CDR1 and CDR2: LNHNV and YYDKDF (reference sequence). Trimming stripped 0 bases from V and 5 bases from J, with 10 bases between. CDR3 size: 15 residues. The DNA for the CDR3 is TGTGCCACCAGCAGAGACAGGGTCCTAAATGAAAAACTGTTTTTT. Translation gives CATSRDRVLNEKLFF.

V gene TRBV7-9 combines with J gene TRBJ2-4; TRBD1 matches at 11 bases. The V gene's germline CDR1 is SEHNR and CDR2 FQNEAQ (reference sequence). V dropped 2 bases and J dropped 3; count of bases not matched to a gene: 3. The CDR3 runs 16 residues. The DNA of the CDR3 is TGTGCCAGCAGCTTATTGGGACAGGGGGACAAAAACATTCAGTACTTC. Translating gives CASSLLGQGDKNIQYF.

This clone was counted a single time. The chain uses TRBV5-8 and TRBJ1-2; TRBD1 agrees at 8 bases. V gave up 0 bases and J gave up 8 bases; unmatched junction bases: 6. Per germline, CDR1 SGHTS and CDR2 YDEGEE. The CDR3 totals 14 residues. DNA for the CDR3: TGTGCCAGCAGCTTGGAAGGCGGACAGGGAGGCTACACCTTC. It is translated as CASSLEGGQGGYTF. Full variable domain (missing parts from reference TRBV5-8 and TRBJ1-2): EAGVTQSPTHLIKTRGQQATLRCSPISGHTSVYWYQQALGLGLQFLLWYDEGEERNRGNFPPRFSGRQFPNYSSELNVNALELEDSALYLCASSLEGGQGGYTFGSGTRLTVV.

CDR3 amino acids: CASSGSGRTGELFF. CDR3 sequence (DNA): TGCGCCAGCAGCGGGTCAGGGCGGACCGGGGAGCTGTTTTTT. V usage is TRBV5-1 and J usage is TRBJ2-2; D is perhaps TRBD1 (5 bases). CDR1 and CDR2 from the germline V gene are SGHRS and YFSETQ. Between the trimmed V and J ends, which lost 4 bases and 5 bases, there was a span of 12 bases. The CDR3 is 14 amino acids. The whole variable domain, remainder taken from reference TRBV5-1 and TRBJ2-2, is KAGVTQTPRYLIKTRGQQVTLSCSPISGHRSVSWYQQTPGQGLQFLFEYFSETQRNKGNFPGRFSGRQFSNSRSEMNVSTLELGDSALYLCASSGSGRTGELFFGEGSRLTVL.

In its sample, this clone was seen once. This chain links TRBV7-9 with TRBJ2-5; the match to TRBD2 covers 10 bases. V was clipped by 8 bases and J by 5 bases; unmatched bases: 11. The CDR3 contains 15 residues. Germline loops: CDR1 SEHNR, CDR2 FQNEAQ (reference sequence). The CDR3 reads CASQKRLAGVETQYF. The CDR3 coding sequence is TGTGCCAGCCAAAAACGGCTAGCGGGGGTGGAGACCCAGTACTTC.

This sequence joins TRBV19 and TRBJ2-7; tentatively, D is TRBD1 (6 bases). The germline V and J ends were trimmed by 8 bases and 1 base, with 12 bases remaining between them. The CDR3 spans 13 residues. The germline gives CDR1 LNHDA, CDR2 SQIVND (reference sequence). The CDR3, as DNA: TGTGCCAGTGCTGCAGGGGAATCCTACGAGCAGTACTTC. This translates into CASAAGESYEQYF. Full variable domain (missing parts from reference TRBV19 and TRBJ2-7): DGGITQSPKYLFRKEGQNVTLSCEQNLNHDAMYWYRQDPGQGLRLIYYSQIVNDFQKGDIAEGYSVSREKKESFPLTVTSAQKNPTAFYLCASAAGESYEQYFGPGTRLTVT.

The gene calls are TRBV4-2 and TRBJ2-1, with D unresolved. The germline V gene has CDR1 LGHNA and CDR2 YNFKEQ. The CDR3 sequence is 16 residues long. Trimming removed 1 base from V and 0 bases from J, with 10 bases in between. In DNA, the CDR3 is TGTGCCAGCAGCCAAGCCCATCGCAGCTCCTACAATGAGCAGTTCTTC. Its protein product is CASSQAHRSSYNEQFF.

V usage is TRBV19 and J usage is TRBJ1-5; D gene unclear. The germline V gene encodes CDR1 LNHDA and CDR2 SQIVND (reference sequence). Trimming stripped 3 bases from V and 5 bases from J, with 14 bases between. The CDR3 contains 15 residues. CDR3 coding DNA: TGTGCCAGTAGTATCTCCCCACCTCGGGATCAGCCCCAGCATTTT. It is translated as CASSISPPRDQPQHF.

The chain joins TRBV9 to TRBJ1-1; D uncertain. The V gene lost 0 bases and the J gene lost 1 base, with 4 bases spanning the gap. CDR3 length: 13 amino acids. The germline gives CDR1 SGDLS, CDR2 YYNGEE. CDR3 in DNA: TGTGCCAGCAGCGTAGTCTGGAACACTGAAGCTTTCTTT. Its protein is CASSVVWNTEAFF.

The chain carries TRBV11-2 and TRBJ1-2; 8 bases agree with TRBD1. The germline V gene has CDR1 SGHAT and CDR2 FQNNGV. The junction had 10 bases not matched to a gene; V was cut back by 5 bases and J by 5 bases. This CDR3 has 15 amino acids. CDR3 residues: CASSPSTGAFYGYTF. The CDR3 region has the DNA TGTGCCAGCAGCCCCTCGACAGGGGCCTTTTATGGCTACACCTTC.

This chain links TRBV5-1 with TRBJ1-5, with 8 bases matching TRBD1. The length of the CDR3 is 14 residues. Per the germline V gene, CDR1 is SGHRS and CDR2 is YFSETQ. V lost 3 bases, J lost 7 bases, and 6 bases stayed unmatched. CDR3 protein: CASSSTGGGQPQHF. The CDR3 region has the DNA TGCGCCAGCAGCTCTACAGGGGGAGGGCAGCCCCAGCATTTT.

This chain links TRBV29-1 with TRBJ1-4; 9 nucleotides align to TRBD1. Per germline, CDR1 SQVTM and CDR2 ANQGSEA. The CDR3 has 14 amino acids. Trimming took 7 bases from V and 4 from J; bases not matched to a gene: 7. This CDR3 is CSAGTGSDNEKLFF. CDR3 nucleotide sequence: TGCAGCGCCGGGACAGGGTCTGATAATGAAAAACTGTTTTTT.

CDR3 nucleotide sequence: TGTGCCAGTAGTATTCCCGGGACAGTCGTCATTGGGTATGGCTACACCTTC. This codes for CASSIPGTVVIGYGYTF. The V and J genes are TRBV19 and TRBJ1-2, with 7 positions matching TRBD1. Germline V gene sequence: CDR1 LNHDA, CDR2 SQIVND (reference sequence). The CDR3 runs to 17 residues. The junction had 15 bases not matched to a gene; V was cut back by 3 bases and J by 5 bases.

This chain connects TRBV7-9 to TRBJ2-7; maybe TRBD2 (5 bases). CDR1 and CDR2 (germline): SEHNR, FQNEAQ (reference sequence). Trimming shortened V by 4 bases and J by 4 bases, and 20 bases separated the two germline ends. The CDR3 is 16 residues long. As DNA, the CDR3 is TGTGCCAGCAGCTACCTCGAGAGGGCAGGTTATTACGAGCAGTACTTC. It specifies CASSYLERAGYYEQYF.

This CDR3 is CASSNGWRSGTDTQYF. CDR3 sequence (DNA): TGTGCCAGTTCCAACGGGTGGCGATCTGGCACAGATACGCAGTATTTT. The chain uses TRBV14 and TRBJ2-3, with unresolved D. From germline, CDR1 is SGHDN and CDR2 FVKESK. Deletions cut 9 bases from V and 1 base from J, with 20 bases between. CDR3 size: 16 residues.

The rearrangement links TRBV28 to TRBJ2-1, with 7 positions matching TRBD2. There are 16 residues in the CDR3. With 4 bases clipped from V and 2 bases from J, the junction kept 8 bases outside the gene matches. The germline gives CDR1 MDHEN, CDR2 SYDVKM. The CDR3 loop reads CASSSGTIQPYNEQFF. The CDR3 nucleotides are TGTGCCAGCAGTTCCGGGACTATCCAGCCCTACAATGAGCAGTTCTTC.

The sample holds one count of this clone. The chain employs TRBV5-1 and TRBJ2-2, with no clear D. The germline gives CDR1 SGHRS, CDR2 YFSETQ. The CDR3 totals 14 residues. Deletions cut 5 bases from V and 0 bases from J, with 8 bases between. This chain's CDR3 is CASRYQSNTGELFF. The CDR3 DNA is TGCGCCAGCAGATATCAGTCGAACACCGGGGAGCTGTTTTTT.

The chain combines TRBV6-5 with TRBJ2-7; D may be TRBD2 (5 bases). Between the trimmed V and J ends, which lost 2 bases and 3 bases, there was a span of 11 bases. Germline CDR1 is MNHEY and CDR2 is SVGAGI. This CDR3 is built from 14 residues. In DNA, the CDR3 is TGTGCCAGCAGTTACACGGGGTCCCACTACGAGCAGTACTTC. This sequence encodes CASSYTGSHYEQYF.

This clone is a singleton in its sample. The chain uses TRBV13 and TRBJ2-5; D remains unclear. CDR1 is PRHDT, CDR2 FYEKMQ, per germline (reference sequence). The CDR3 contains 12 residues. With 5 bases removed from V and 5 bases from J, the gap between germline ends came to 9 bases. CDR3 sequence: CASSPAGETQYF. The CDR3 coding sequence is TGTGCCAGCAGCCCAGCCGGGGAGACCCAGTACTTC.

The rearrangement links TRBV7-9 to TRBJ1-6; tentative D call: TRBD1 (5 bases). Germline-derived CDR1 and CDR2 are SEHNR and FQNEAQ (reference sequence). CDR3 length: 17 amino acids. The V end lost 2 bases, the J end lost 6 bases, and 17 bases lay between the germline ends. The chain's CDR3 is CASSLSGREMTNSPLHF. In nucleotides, the CDR3 is TGTGCCAGCAGCTTATCAGGGCGGGAGATGACTAATTCACCCCTCCACTTT. The full variable domain, with the rest looked up from reference TRBV7-9 and TRBJ1-6, is DTGVSQNPRHKITKRGQNVTFRCDPISEHNRLYWYRQTLGQGPEFLTYFQNEAQLEKSRLLSDRFSAERPKGSFSTLEIQRTEQGDSAMYLCASSLSGREMTNSPLHFGNGTRLTVT.

V and J are TRBV5-6 and TRBJ2-1; 10 nucleotides line up with TRBD1. V lost 5 bases to trimming and J lost 6 bases; unmatched junction nucleotides: 5. The CDR3 spans 14 residues. CDR1 and CDR2 from the germline V gene are SGHDT and YYEEEE. CDR3 residues: CASSTRTGGNEQFF. The CDR3, as DNA: TGTGCCAGCAGTACTAGGACAGGGGGCAATGAGCAGTTCTTC.